The clone carrying this T cell receptor (beta chain) was seen more than once but under ten times. Its antigen is not identified. The sample comes from a study of cytomegalovirus exposure and HLA in healthy donors. For the study at large: The use of the same platform for the 90 to 150 validation repertoires and the 650 to 850 first-cohort repertoires was reported by a later analysis.

The study's findings and limits: Among TCR beta chains, those listed as cytomegalovirus-associated numbered some 170. Using the classifier, cytomegalovirus status was reportedly diagnosed with high specificity and sensitivity. Researchers reported that a few CMV-associated chains were confirmed in vitro as CMV antigen-specific.

The repertoire was sequenced with immunoSEQ multiplex PCR; TCRdb's copy has only in-frame clones and lacks some. The sample yields some 69,000 clones, under 96% seen once. Looked up from germline, CDR1 is SGHRS and CDR2 is YFSETQ. V dropped 0 bases and J dropped 0 bases, with 7 bases sitting between them. This CDR3 contains 15 residues. Input material: PBMCs. The receptor was isolated from a woman between 18 and 29 years old in good health and CMV-seropositive. J is TRBJ2-1 and V is TRBV5-1; possible D gene TRBD2, 5 bases. The CDR3 nucleotides are TGCGCCAGCAGCTTGGCCAGCGGCTCCTACAATGAGCAGTTCTTC. Its protein is CASSLASGSYNEQFF. Drawing the rest from reference TRBV5-1 and TRBJ2-1, the complete variable domain is KAGVTQTPRYLIKTRGQQVTLSCSPISGHRSVSWYQQTPGQGLQFLFEYFSETQRNKGNFPGRFSGRQFSNSRSEMNVSTLELGDSALYLCASSLASGSYNEQFFGPGTRLTVL.